This T cell receptor (beta chain) comes out of a study of human T cells and chemical hapten exposure. TCRdb called the RACE reads again in MiXCR, with one record for every CDR3 protein. Of hundreds of thousands of distinct CDR3 sequences listed, just under 6.5% are singletons. Time point in this sample: patch test 2, 6 weeks after DPC sensitization. Treatment in this sample: therapeutic diphenylcyclopropenone sensitization with weekly scalp DPC. The clonotype comes from a woman younger than 35 with alopecia areata. Some clones in this sample may be carry-over from other donors' samples. The sequences come from whole blood, collected in connection with sensitization to the hapten diphenylcyclopropenone (DPC).

Here the CDR3 reads CASSANTGIFDQPQHF. The CDR3 bases are TGTGCCAGCAGTGCTAATACAGGGATTTTCGATCAGCCCCAGCATTTT. This chain connects TRBV6-1 to TRBJ1-5; tentatively, D is TRBD1 (6 bases). CDR1 MNHNS and CDR2 SASEGT come from the germline V gene. The CDR3 is made up of 16 amino acids. V was clipped by 4 bases and J by 5 bases, with 18 bases between them.